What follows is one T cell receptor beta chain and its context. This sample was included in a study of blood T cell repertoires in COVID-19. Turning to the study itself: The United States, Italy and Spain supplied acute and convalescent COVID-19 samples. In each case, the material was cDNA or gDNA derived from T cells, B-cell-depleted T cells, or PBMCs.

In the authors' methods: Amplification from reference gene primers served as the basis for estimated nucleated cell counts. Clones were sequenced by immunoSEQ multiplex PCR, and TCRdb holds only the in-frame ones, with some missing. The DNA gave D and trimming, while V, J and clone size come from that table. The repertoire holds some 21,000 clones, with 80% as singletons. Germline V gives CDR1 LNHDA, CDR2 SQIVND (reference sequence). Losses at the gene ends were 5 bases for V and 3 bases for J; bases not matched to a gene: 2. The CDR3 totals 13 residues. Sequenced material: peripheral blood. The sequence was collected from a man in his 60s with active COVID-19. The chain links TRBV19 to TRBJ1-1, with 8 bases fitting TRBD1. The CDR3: CASSPDRDTEAFF. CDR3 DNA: TGTGCCAGTAGTCCGGACAGGGACACTGAAGCTTTCTTT.